This is a list of T cell receptor beta chains from one sample in a study of blood T cell repertoires in COVID-19. Sequencing was performed with immunoSEQ multiplex PCR; in TCRdb, only in-frame clones are kept and a portion is missing. This table has 210,000 or so clones, about four fifths appearing once. Specimen: peripheral blood. The source is a woman over 75 with COVID-19, enrolled during active disease. The CDR3 runs from the conserved cysteine through the conserved F or W. A D gene is named only where the DNA matches it firmly. A row's size may be missing; if present it is once, few, many or a size class.

J gene: TRBJ2-5; clone size: few; D gene: TRBD2; V gene: TRBV5-1; CDR3 DNA: TGCGCCAGCAGCGACGCGGGAGGGCGGCAAGAGACCCAGTACTTC; CDR3 protein: CASSDAGGRQETQYF
J gene: TRBJ2-5; clone size: .; D gene: .; V gene: TRBV18; CDR3 DNA: TGTGCCAGCTCACCACCTTTATTGACTGTAAGACAAGAGACCCAGTACTTC; CDR3 protein: CASSPPLLTVRQETQYF
J gene: TRBJ2-1; clone size: .; D gene: TRBD1; V gene: TRBV4-2; CDR3 DNA: TGTGCCAGCAGCCACGGGACAGCAGACAATGAGCAGTTCTTC; CDR3 protein: CASSHGTADNEQFF
J gene: TRBJ2-7; clone size: .; D gene: TRBD2; V gene: TRBV6-5; CDR3 DNA: TGTGCCAGCAGTTTAGCGGGTCCCTCCTACGAGCAGTACTTC; CDR3 protein: CASSLAGPSYEQYF
J gene: TRBJ1-1; clone size: many; D gene: .; V gene: TRBV5-1; CDR3 DNA: TGCGCCAGCAGCTTGGATCCCGGGGGGGCCACTGAAGCTTTCTTT; CDR3 protein: CASSLDPGGATEAFF
J gene: TRBJ2-2; clone size: .; D gene: .; V gene: TRBV18; CDR3 DNA: TGTGCCAGCTCACCAGCGGGGTCGAAGAACACCGGGGAGCTGTTTTTT; CDR3 protein: CASSPAGSKNTGELFF
J gene: TRBJ1-1; clone size: .; D gene: .; V gene: TRBV28; CDR3 DNA: TGTGCCAGCCGGAAGAAGTTACAGGGTTCAGACACTGAAGCTTTCTTT; CDR3 protein: CASRKKLQGSDTEAFF
J gene: TRBJ2-7; clone size: .; D gene: .; V gene: TRBV9; CDR3 DNA: TGTGCCAGCAGCCCGACTAGGGTGCCCTACGAGCAGTACTTC; CDR3 protein: CASSPTRVPYEQYF
J gene: TRBJ2-1; clone size: .; D gene: .; V gene: TRBV7-2; CDR3 DNA: TGTGCCAGCAGCTTCGCCGGGACAGAGCAGTTCTTC; CDR3 protein: CASSFAGTEQFF
J gene: TRBJ1-4; clone size: .; D gene: .; V gene: TRBV28; CDR3 DNA: TGTGCCAGCAGGGTGGGGGGTCGGTATGAAAAACTGTTTTTT; CDR3 protein: CASRVGGRYEKLFF
J gene: TRBJ1-1; clone size: .; D gene: .; V gene: TRBV11-1; CDR3 DNA: TGTGCCAGCAGCTTGTACACAGGCACTGAAGCTTTCTTT; CDR3 protein: CASSLYTGTEAFF
J gene: TRBJ2-7; clone size: .; D gene: .; V gene: TRBV2; CDR3 DNA: TGTGCCAGCAGACAGGGCTACGAGCAGTACTTC; CDR3 protein: CASRQGYEQYF
J gene: TRBJ1-5; clone size: once; D gene: .; V gene: TRBV15; CDR3 DNA: TGTGCCACCAGCAGAGAAGCAGGGTCGGGCAATCAGCCCCAGCATTTT; CDR3 protein: CATSREAGSGNQPQHF
J gene: TRBJ1-1; clone size: .; D gene: .; V gene: TRBV3-1/TRBV3-2; CDR3 DNA: TGTGCCAGCAGCCGATCAGGGAGGAGGGCTGAAGCTTTCTTT; CDR3 protein: CASSRSGRRAEAFF
J gene: TRBJ1-6; clone size: .; D gene: .; V gene: TRBV19; CDR3 DNA: TGTGCCAGTCACTTCGAGGGTAGTTCACCCCTCCACTTT; CDR3 protein: CASHFEGSSPLHF
J gene: TRBJ2-5; clone size: .; D gene: .; V gene: TRBV9; CDR3 DNA: TGTGCCAGCAGGATACCCTATCCCCAAGAGACCCAGTACTTC; CDR3 protein: CASRIPYPQETQYF
J gene: TRBJ1-4; clone size: .; D gene: .; V gene: TRBV3-1/TRBV3-2; CDR3 DNA: TGTGCCAGCAGCCATCTAGGGGTTGAAAAACTGTTTTTT; CDR3 protein: CASSHLGVEKLFF
J gene: TRBJ1-1; clone size: .; D gene: .; V gene: TRBV7-2; CDR3 DNA: TGTGCCAGCAGCTTAGAGTGGCGGGGAACTGAAGCTTTCTTT; CDR3 protein: CASSLEWRGTEAFF
J gene: TRBJ2-1; clone size: .; D gene: TRBD1; V gene: TRBV3-1/TRBV3-2; CDR3 DNA: TGTGCCAGCAGCTCGGGACAGGGGCTTAATGAGCAGTTCTTC; CDR3 protein: CASSSGQGLNEQFF
J gene: TRBJ2-5; clone size: once; D gene: .; V gene: TRBV3-1/TRBV3-2; CDR3 DNA: TGTGCCAGCAGCCTCGCTAGGGGGGAGACCCAGTACTTC; CDR3 protein: CASSLARGETQYF
J gene: TRBJ2-7; clone size: .; D gene: .; V gene: TRBV5-1; CDR3 DNA: TGCGCCAGCAGCTCCCGAGGGTTTGCGGAAAGCTCCTACGAGCAGTACTTC; CDR3 protein: CASSSRGFAESSYEQYF
J gene: TRBJ1-5; clone size: .; D gene: TRBD1; V gene: TRBV5-1; CDR3 DNA: TGCGCCAGCAGCTTAGAGGGGGCTAATCAGCCCCAGCATTTT; CDR3 protein: CASSLEGANQPQHF
J gene: TRBJ2-1; clone size: .; D gene: .; V gene: TRBV19; CDR3 DNA: TGTGCCAGTAGTATGGGGCCTATGAATGAGCAGTTCTTC; CDR3 protein: CASSMGPMNEQFF
J gene: TRBJ2-7; clone size: .; D gene: TRBD2; V gene: TRBV6-4; CDR3 DNA: TGTGCCAGAACCTATAGCGGGGGGGACGAGCAGTACTTC; CDR3 protein: CARTYSGGDEQYF
J gene: TRBJ2-7; clone size: .; D gene: .; V gene: TRBV29-1; CDR3 DNA: TGCAGCGTTGGGGGAACCACCCGGGGCGAGCAGTACTTC; CDR3 protein: CSVGGTTRGEQYF
J gene: TRBJ1-5; clone size: .; D gene: .; V gene: TRBV14; CDR3 DNA: TGTGCCAGCAGCCAAGAAGGTAGCGCCAGGAACTATCAGCCCCAGCATTTT; CDR3 protein: CASSQEGSARNYQPQHF
J gene: TRBJ2-1; clone size: few; D gene: .; V gene: TRBV5-1; CDR3 DNA: TGCGCCAGCAGCTTCGTCCTAGGGGAGGCCAATGAGCAGTTCTTC; CDR3 protein: CASSFVLGEANEQFF
J gene: TRBJ2-3; clone size: once; D gene: .; V gene: TRBV9; CDR3 DNA: TGTGCCAGCAGCAGAGAAGCTACCCTACCACCGGCAGATACGCAGTATTTT; CDR3 protein: CASSREATLPPADTQYF
J gene: TRBJ2-7; clone size: once; D gene: .; V gene: TRBV5-1; CDR3 DNA: TGCGCCAGCAGCTTGGGTGACAGGACCTCCTACGGCGAGCAGTACTTC; CDR3 protein: CASSLGDRTSYGEQYF
J gene: TRBJ2-3; clone size: .; D gene: TRBD2; V gene: TRBV7-6; CDR3 DNA: TGTGCCAGCAGCTTAGTGGCGGGAGATGGGACAGATACGCAGTATTTT; CDR3 protein: CASSLVAGDGTDTQYF
J gene: TRBJ1-3; clone size: few; D gene: TRBD1; V gene: TRBV28; CDR3 DNA: TGTGCCAGCAGTTCCTCCGGGACAGTAAGAAACACCATATATTTT; CDR3 protein: CASSSSGTVRNTIYF
J gene: TRBJ2-7; clone size: .; D gene: .; V gene: TRBV3-1/TRBV3-2; CDR3 DNA: TGTGCCAGCAGCCAATCACTGGTGGCGGGGGCTGGCGAGCAGTACTTC; CDR3 protein: CASSQSLVAGAGEQYF
J gene: TRBJ1-3; clone size: .; D gene: .; V gene: TRBV5-4; CDR3 DNA: TGTGCCAGCAGCCCCACTCCGAGCTCTGGAAACACCATATATTTT; CDR3 protein: CASSPTPSSGNTIYF
J gene: TRBJ2-6; clone size: .; D gene: .; V gene: TRBV2; CDR3 DNA: TGTGCCAGCAGTGAACAGGGTGGATCTGGGGCCAACGTCCTGACTTTC; CDR3 protein: CASSEQGGSGANVLTF
J gene: TRBJ1-2; clone size: .; D gene: .; V gene: TRBV28; CDR3 DNA: TGTGCCATCACACAGGGCTATGGCTACACCTTC; CDR3 protein: CAITQGYGYTF
J gene: TRBJ1-1; clone size: .; D gene: .; V gene: TRBV5-4; CDR3 DNA: TGTGCCAGCACCAGAAACAACGAAGCTTTCTTT; CDR3 protein: CASTRNNEAFF
J gene: TRBJ2-2; clone size: .; D gene: TRBD1; V gene: TRBV5-4; CDR3 DNA: TGTGCCAGCAGCCTTTGGACAGGGGCGAACACCGGGGAGCTGTTTTTT; CDR3 protein: CASSLWTGANTGELFF
J gene: TRBJ2-1; clone size: .; D gene: TRBD2; V gene: TRBV9; CDR3 DNA: TGTGCCAGCAGCTCCCAGACCAGCGGGGGTGAGCAGTTCTTC; CDR3 protein: CASSSQTSGGEQFF
J gene: TRBJ2-5; clone size: few; D gene: TRBD2; V gene: TRBV2; CDR3 DNA: TGTGCCAGCAGGTCCAGACTAGCGGGGGAAGAGACCCAGTACTTC; CDR3 protein: CASRSRLAGEETQYF
J gene: TRBJ2-3; clone size: .; D gene: .; V gene: TRBV11-3; CDR3 DNA: TGTGCCAGCAGCCGGGGTAGGGCAGCCTTTATCGCAGATACGCAGTATTTT; CDR3 protein: CASSRGRAAFIADTQYF